Listed below are T cell receptor beta chains from one sample, sequenced in a study of blood T cell repertoires in COVID-19. The table came from immunoSEQ multiplex PCR; TCRdb's copy has only in-frame clones and leaves some out. The sample includes tens of thousands of clones, about 83% of them seen just once. Sequencing was performed on peripheral blood. The receptors originated from an elderly woman with acute or convalescent COVID-19. Each CDR3 is given with its conserved first and last residue. A D gene is named only where the DNA matches it firmly. Not all rows give a size; the values are once, few, many and, for expanded clones, a class.

>TRBV12-3/TRBV12-4|NA|NA|TRBJ1-2
TGTGCCAGCAGTCCCGGGGAGTCCTATGGCTACACCTTC
CASSPGESYGYTF
>TRBV21-1|NA|NA|TRBJ2-1
TGTGCCAGCAGCAAAGAAGGGGGGACAGGGGGCAGAAATGAGCAGTTCTTC
CASSKEGGTGGRNEQFF
>TRBV4-2|NA|TRBD2|TRBJ2-2
TGTGCCAGCAGCCCTGAGTACGGGACTAGCGGGAGGGGCACCGGGGAGCTGTTTTTT
CASSPEYGTSGRGTGELFF
>TRBV7-2|NA|NA|TRBJ2-5
TGTGCCAGCAGTCAGGGCCAAGAGACCCAGTACTTC
CASSQGQETQYF
>TRBV11-2|NA|NA|TRBJ2-1
TGTGCCAGCAGCCAGTTTGCGGTATACCCTTACAATGAGCAGTTCTTC
CASSQFAVYPYNEQFF
>TRBV30|NA|TRBD1|TRBJ1-3
TGTGCCTGGAGTCAACCGACAGGGTCTGGAAACACCATATATTTT
CAWSQPTGSGNTIYF
>TRBV10-3|few|NA|TRBJ1-1
TGTGCCTTGACCCCGCGGCTCATGAACACTGAAGCTTTCTTT
CALTPRLMNTEAFF
>TRBV7-2|NA|NA|TRBJ1-4
TGTGCCAGCAGCCAAGGTCGGGGGAGTGAAAAACTGTTTTTT
CASSQGRGSEKLFF
>TRBV19|NA|TRBD1|TRBJ2-3
TGTGCCAGTAGGGACAGGGGGCGGGAATACACAGATACGCAGTATTTT
CASRDRGREYTDTQYF
>TRBV10-1|few|TRBD2|TRBJ2-1
TGCGCCAGCAGTGATCTAGCGGGTATTGGCAATGAGCAGTTCTTC
CASSDLAGIGNEQFF
>TRBV6-5|once|NA|TRBJ2-1
TGTGCCAGCAGGAATATTCCTGCGAATGAGCAGTTCTTC
CASRNIPANEQFF
>TRBV19|once|NA|TRBJ2-7
TGTGCCAGTAGGGGTCCGGGTTTGGACTACGAGCAGTACTTC
CASRGPGLDYEQYF
>TRBV6-5|NA|TRBD2|TRBJ2-1
TGTGCCAGCAGTTACTCGGCGGGAGATAATGAGCAGTTCTTC
CASSYSAGDNEQFF
>TRBV5-8|NA|NA|TRBJ2-1
TGTGCCAGCAGCTTGGTACGGCCCAGGGATTTGGATGAGCAGTTCTTC
CASSLVRPRDLDEQFF
>TRBV19|NA|TRBD1|TRBJ1-4
TGTGCCAGTATGAGGGGGCCAGGGGAAGGAAAACTGTTTTTT
CASMRGPGEGKLFF
>TRBV7-9|once|NA|TRBJ2-6
TGTGCCAGCAGCCCAGCCCGGGGGAGCTCTGGGGCCAACGTCCTGACTTTC
CASSPARGSSGANVLTF
>TRBV7-9|once|NA|TRBJ2-3
TGTGCTAGCACACTTAGAGATACGCAGTATTTT
CASTLRDTQYF
>TRBV12-3/TRBV12-4|NA|NA|TRBJ2-5
TGTGCCAGCACCAACACCATTCAAGAGACCCAGTACTTC
CASTNTIQETQYF
>TRBV2|NA|NA|TRBJ1-1
TGTGCCAGTTCACAAGATATGAACACTGAAGCTTTCTTT
CASSQDMNTEAFF
>TRBV5-1|NA|NA|TRBJ2-4
TGCGCCAGCAGCCAGGGGAGATTAGCCAAAAACATTCAGTACTTC
CASSQGRLAKNIQYF
>TRBV7-9|NA|NA|TRBJ2-4
TGTGCCAGCAGCCCCGGGGTTAGCACAAACATTCAGTACTTC
CASSPGVSTNIQYF
>TRBV19|NA|TRBD1|TRBJ1-5
TGTGCCAGTAGTACGAGGACAGGGAGCGGTCAGCCCCAGCATTTT
CASSTRTGSGQPQHF
>TRBV10-2|NA|TRBD1|TRBJ2-5
TGCGCCAGCAGTGAACAACAGGGGGTGGGAGAGACCCAGTACTTC
CASSEQQGVGETQYF
>TRBV30|NA|NA|TRBJ2-5
TGTGCCTGGAGTGTACATCTCCAGACCCAGTACTTC
CAWSVHLQTQYF
>TRBV18|NA|TRBD1|TRBJ1-2
TGTGCCAGCTCCCCACAGGGGTGGAGCTATGGCTACACCTTC
CASSPQGWSYGYTF
>TRBV5-5|NA|NA|TRBJ2-1
TGTGCCAGCAGCCACGACAGCAATGAGCAGTTCTTC
CASSHDSNEQFF
>TRBV24-1|NA|TRBD2|TRBJ2-1
TGTGCCACCAGTGATCTACTAGCGGGAGGCCGAGAGCAGTTCTTC
CATSDLLAGGREQFF
>TRBV14|NA|NA|TRBJ2-7
TGTGCCAGCAGCCAAGACAGGGCAGGGGCCTACGAGCAGTACTTC
CASSQDRAGAYEQYF
>TRBV6-5|NA|NA|TRBJ2-7
TGTGCCAGCAGTTACTCGTGGCAGTTGAACTACGAGCAGTACTTC
CASSYSWQLNYEQYF
>TRBV5-1|NA|NA|TRBJ1-1
TGCGCCAGCAGCGGAAGGGACACACCGGGGACTGAAGCTTTCTTT
CASSGRDTPGTEAFF
>TRBV7-6|NA|NA|TRBJ2-6
TGTGCCAGCAGCCTACAGGGTACCGGGGCCAACGTCCTGACTTTC
CASSLQGTGANVLTF
>TRBV19|NA|TRBD1|TRBJ2-7
TGTGCCAGTAGTACCACAGGGGGCAGTTCCTACGAGCAGTACTTC
CASSTTGGSSYEQYF
>TRBV7-2|NA|NA|TRBJ1-6
TGTGCCAGCAGCTTCCGAGAGAATTCACCCCTCCACTTT
CASSFRENSPLHF
>TRBV11-3|NA|NA|TRBJ1-1
TGTGCCAGCAGCTTATCGGGGGTGAACACTGAAGCTTTCTTT
CASSLSGVNTEAFF
>TRBV6-2/TRBV6-3|NA|TRBD1|TRBJ1-4
TGTGCCAGCAGTTCCCAGACAGGGGGGAATGAAAAACTGTTTTTT
CASSSQTGGNEKLFF
>TRBV2|NA|NA|TRBJ1-6
TGTGCCAGCATTGGCAGAAGCTCCTATAATTCACCCCTCCACTTT
CASIGRSSYNSPLHF
>TRBV6-4|few|TRBD2|TRBJ2-7
TGTGCCAGCAGCCGCCGAAAGCGGGGGGCGGTCGAGCAGTACTTC
CASSRRKRGAVEQYF
>TRBV7-2|NA|NA|TRBJ2-1
TGTGCCAGCAGCCCGACCGGGACTTCTTACAATGAGCAGTTCTTC
CASSPTGTSYNEQFF
>TRBV9|NA|NA|TRBJ2-1
TGTGCCAGCAGCACGCCGGGCTCCTACAATGAGCAGTTCTTC
CASSTPGSYNEQFF
>TRBV11-3|NA|TRBD2|TRBJ2-3
TGTGCCAGTAGTAGCGGGAGTTTGGAAGATACGCAGTATTTT
CASSSGSLEDTQYF
>TRBV23-1|NA|TRBD1|TRBJ2-7
TGCGCCAGCAGTCGCCGAGAGGGGCAGGGGGCCTACGAGCAGTACTTC
CASSRREGQGAYEQYF
>TRBV24-1|NA|TRBD2|TRBJ2-7
TGTGCCACCAGTGCTGGGAGGGATTCCTACGAGCAGTACTTC
CATSAGRDSYEQYF
>TRBV3-1/TRBV3-2|NA|TRBD2|TRBJ2-1
TGTGCCAGCAGCCAAATTGGACTAGCGGGAGGCAATGAGCAGTTCTTC
CASSQIGLAGGNEQFF
>TRBV7-9|NA|TRBD1|TRBJ2-1
TGTGCCAGCCGGGACAGGTACAATGAGCAGTTCTTC
CASRDRYNEQFF
>TRBV20-1|NA|TRBD2|TRBJ2-7
TGCAGTGCAAGTACTAGCGGGAGTACTTACGAGCAGTACTTC
CSASTSGSTYEQYF
>TRBV12-5|NA|NA|TRBJ2-7
TGTGCTAGTGGAACCACAGGGCTCGAGCAGTACTTC
CASGTTGLEQYF
>TRBV7-2|medium-sized|NA|TRBJ1-1
TGTGCCAGCAGCTTAAACGGGGTTAGGAACACTGAAGCTTTCTTT
CASSLNGVRNTEAFF
>TRBV6-2/TRBV6-3|NA|NA|TRBJ1-1
TGTGCCAGCAGCCGTACTGAGGCCATGAACACTGAAGCTTTCTTT
CASSRTEAMNTEAFF
>TRBV28|NA|NA|TRBJ2-2
TGTGCCAGCAGTCCCCGAGGCCCCGGGGAGCTGTTTTTT
CASSPRGPGELFF
>TRBV11-1|once|TRBD2|TRBJ2-7
TGTGCCAGCAGCCTCCTCGGGACTAGCGGAAGTTACGAGCAGTACTTC
CASSLLGTSGSYEQYF